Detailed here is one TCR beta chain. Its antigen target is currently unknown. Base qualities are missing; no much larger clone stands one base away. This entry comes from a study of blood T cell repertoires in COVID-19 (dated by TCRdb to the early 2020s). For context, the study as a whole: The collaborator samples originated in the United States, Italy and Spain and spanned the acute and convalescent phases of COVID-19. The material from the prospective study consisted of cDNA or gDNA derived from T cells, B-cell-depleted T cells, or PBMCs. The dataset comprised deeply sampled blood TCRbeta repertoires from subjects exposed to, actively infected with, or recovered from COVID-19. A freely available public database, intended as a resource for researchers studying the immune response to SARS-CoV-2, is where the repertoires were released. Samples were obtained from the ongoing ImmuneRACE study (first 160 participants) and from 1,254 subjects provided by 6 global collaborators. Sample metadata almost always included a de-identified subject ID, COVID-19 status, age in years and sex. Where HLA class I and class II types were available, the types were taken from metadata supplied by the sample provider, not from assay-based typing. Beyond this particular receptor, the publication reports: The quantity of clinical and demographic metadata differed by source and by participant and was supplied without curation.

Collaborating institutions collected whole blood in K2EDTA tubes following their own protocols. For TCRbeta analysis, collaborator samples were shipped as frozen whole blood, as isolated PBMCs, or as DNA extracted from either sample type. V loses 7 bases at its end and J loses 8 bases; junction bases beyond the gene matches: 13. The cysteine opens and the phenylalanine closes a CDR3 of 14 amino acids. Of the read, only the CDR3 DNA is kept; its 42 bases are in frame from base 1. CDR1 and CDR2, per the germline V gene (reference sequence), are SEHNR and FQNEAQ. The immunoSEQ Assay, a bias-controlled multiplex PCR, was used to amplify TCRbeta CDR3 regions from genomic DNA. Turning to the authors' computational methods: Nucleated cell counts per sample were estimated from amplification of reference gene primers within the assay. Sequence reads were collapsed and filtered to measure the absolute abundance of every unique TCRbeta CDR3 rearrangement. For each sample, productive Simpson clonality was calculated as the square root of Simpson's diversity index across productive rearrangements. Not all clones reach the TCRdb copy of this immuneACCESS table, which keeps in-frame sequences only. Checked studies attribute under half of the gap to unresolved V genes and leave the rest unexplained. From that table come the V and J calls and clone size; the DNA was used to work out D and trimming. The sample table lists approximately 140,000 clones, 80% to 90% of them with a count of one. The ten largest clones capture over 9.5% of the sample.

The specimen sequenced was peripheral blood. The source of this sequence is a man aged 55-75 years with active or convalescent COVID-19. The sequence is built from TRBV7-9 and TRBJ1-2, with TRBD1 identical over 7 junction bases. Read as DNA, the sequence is TGTGCCAGCATCGAGGGGGCTTTTGCGGGAGGCTACACCTTC. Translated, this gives CASIEGAFAGGYTF.